A selection of T cell receptor beta chains follows, all from one sample in a study of T-cell memory formation after mild COVID-19. TCRdb passed the 5' RACE reads through MiXCR, listing each CDR3 protein once. The sample records 300,000 to 350,000 distinct CDR3 sequences, approximately 19% being singletons. Sequenced input: PBMCs or a T cell subset sorted from them (not recorded which). The receptors were sampled from a man aged 18 to 30 who had mild COVID-19 (a few samples of this study predate the infection). Cell type and time point are not known. Both conserved end residues are part of each CDR3. D genes are given only for firm matches. Expanded clones get a size class; other rows say once, few or many, or leave the size out.

size: few
D: .
V: TRBV3-1
J: TRBJ2-1
DNA: TGTGCCAGCAGCCCCCTGGGGGGCTCCTACAATGAGCAGTTCTTC
CDR3: CASSPLGGSYNEQFF

size: .
D: TRBD1
V: TRBV12-3/TRBV12-4
J: TRBJ1-2
DNA: TGTGCCAGCAGCGTCCCGGGACAGCTATATGGCTACACCTTC
CDR3: CASSVPGQLYGYTF

size: .
D: .
V: TRBV14
J: TRBJ2-3
DNA: TGTGCCAGCAGCCAACTTACGGGATCGAGGGCAGATACGCAGTATTTT
CDR3: CASSQLTGSRADTQYF

size: few
D: .
V: TRBV4-1
J: TRBJ2-2
DNA: TGCGCCAGCAGCCAAGACGATCTGGGGGGAGAGACCGGGGAGCTGTTTTTT
CDR3: CASSQDDLGGETGELFF

size: few
D: .
V: TRBV5-1
J: TRBJ2-5
DNA: TGCGCCAGCAGTTACTCCGGGACTCCCCAAGAGACCCAGTACTTC
CDR3: CASSYSGTPQETQYF

size: few
D: .
V: TRBV12-3/TRBV12-4
J: TRBJ2-4
DNA: TGTGCCAGCAACCCGACTCGGGGAAACATTCAGTACTTC
CDR3: CASNPTRGNIQYF

size: few
D: TRBD2
V: TRBV10-2
J: TRBJ2-2
DNA: TGCGCCAGCAGTGTGGCGGGGGGTACCGGGGAGCTGTTTTTT
CDR3: CASSVAGGTGELFF

size: few
D: TRBD1
V: TRBV20-1
J: TRBJ2-3
DNA: TGCAGTGCCATTCCACAGGGGGTCAACACAGATACGCAGTATTTT
CDR3: CSAIPQGVNTDTQYF

size: .
D: .
V: TRBV7-3
J: TRBJ1-2
DNA: TGTGCCAGCAGCTTAGGTGGCGGGAATTATGGCTACACCTTC
CDR3: CASSLGGGNYGYTF

size: few
D: .
V: TRBV4-1
J: TRBJ2-5
DNA: TGCGCCAGCAGCTCTCGTCGCGGAGGGCTAGCGTGGCAGACCCAGTACTTC
CDR3: CASSSRRGGLAWQTQYF

size: .
D: .
V: TRBV11-2
J: TRBJ1-1
DNA: TGTGCCAGCAGTCAAACTCGGGGGGGGCCGACTGAAGCTTTCTTT
CDR3: CASSQTRGGPTEAFF

size: many
D: .
V: TRBV4-3
J: TRBJ1-1
DNA: TGCGCCAGCAGCCAAGTCCGGGGGTGGCCTGAAGCTTTCTTT
CDR3: CASSQVRGWPEAFF

size: few
D: TRBD1
V: TRBV11-2
J: TRBJ2-5
DNA: TGTGCCAGCAGCTTAGAGGACAGGTCTAAAAACTTC
CDR3: CASSLEDRSKNF

size: .
D: TRBD2
V: TRBV7-2
J: TRBJ2-2
DNA: TGTGCCAGCAGCGTCCGGGGGGGCCGCCTTACCGGGGAGCTGTTTTTT
CDR3: CASSVRGGRLTGELFF

size: few
D: .
V: TRBV7-3
J: TRBJ1-1
DNA: TGTGCCAGAAAACATAGAACTCTGGCGTCGAACACTGAAGCTTTCTTT
CDR3: CARKHRTLASNTEAFF

size: .
D: TRBD1
V: TRBV20-1
J: TRBJ1-6
DNA: TGCAGTGCTAGGGTCACAGGGGATTCACCCCTCCACTTT
CDR3: CSARVTGDSPLHF

size: .
D: TRBD1
V: TRBV12-3/TRBV12-4
J: TRBJ1-1
DNA: TGTGCCAGCAGTTTCCGGGACAGGGGGACTGAAGCTTTCTTT
CDR3: CASSFRDRGTEAFF

size: few
D: TRBD2
V: TRBV6-2/TRBV6-3
J: TRBJ2-2
DNA: TGTGCCAGCAGAGGACTAGCATCGAACACCGGGGAGCTGTTTTTT
CDR3: CASRGLASNTGELFF

size: .
D: TRBD1
V: TRBV7-6
J: TRBJ1-2
DNA: TGTGCCAGCAGCTTGGTACAGGGGGCTAACTATGGCTACACCTTC
CDR3: CASSLVQGANYGYTF

size: .
D: TRBD1
V: TRBV5-1
J: TRBJ1-1
DNA: TGCGCCAGCAGCCAGGGACTGGGACAGGGGAACACTGAAGCTTTCTTT
CDR3: CASSQGLGQGNTEAFF

size: .
D: TRBD1
V: TRBV6-2/TRBV6-3
J: TRBJ2-5
DNA: TGTGCCAGCAGTTCCAGGGGGAAAGAGACCCAGTACTTC
CDR3: CASSSRGKETQYF

size: .
D: TRBD1
V: TRBV18
J: TRBJ2-7
DNA: TGTGCCAGCTCACTGGGACAGGGGGCGACGCAGCAGTACTTC
CDR3: CASSLGQGATQQYF

size: .
D: TRBD2
V: TRBV7-2
J: TRBJ2-4
DNA: TGTGCCAGCAGCTCCCAGGGCGGGGGAAACATTCAGTACTTC
CDR3: CASSSQGGGNIQYF

size: .
D: TRBD2
V: TRBV19
J: TRBJ2-5
DNA: TGTGCCAGTAGTCGTACTAGCGGGGACTACGAGACCCAGTACTTC
CDR3: CASSRTSGDYETQYF

size: many
D: TRBD2
V: TRBV7-2
J: TRBJ2-3
DNA: TGTGCCAGCAGCTTAGGTGTTAGCGGGGGGGGCACAGATACGCAGTATTTT
CDR3: CASSLGVSGGGTDTQYF

size: .
D: .
V: TRBV6-1
J: TRBJ2-5
DNA: TGTGCCAGCAGGTGGACAGACCTTGTGGTGGAGACCCAGTACTTC
CDR3: CASRWTDLVVETQYF

size: few
D: TRBD1
V: TRBV2
J: TRBJ1-6
DNA: TGTGCCAGCAGTGTGGAACAGGGGAGCTCACCCCTCCACTTT
CDR3: CASSVEQGSSPLHF

size: .
D: TRBD1
V: TRBV5-1
J: TRBJ2-4
DNA: TGCGCCAGCAGCGGAGACAGGGGGAACATTCAGTACTTC
CDR3: CASSGDRGNIQYF

size: .
D: TRBD1
V: TRBV7-3
J: TRBJ2-3
DNA: TGTGCCAGCAGCTTAATGGGGACAGGGGGCACAGATACGCAGTATTTT
CDR3: CASSLMGTGGTDTQYF

size: many
D: .
V: TRBV5-1
J: TRBJ2-7
DNA: TGCGCCAGCAGCTTGTGGAGTTCCTACGAGCAGTACTTC
CDR3: CASSLWSSYEQYF

size: .
D: .
V: TRBV28
J: TRBJ1-6
DNA: TGTGCCAGCATCTTCAGAAGAAATTCACCCCTCCACTTT
CDR3: CASIFRRNSPLHF

size: many
D: .
V: TRBV6-2/TRBV6-3
J: TRBJ2-7
DNA: TGTGCCAGCAGTTACTCGACTAGCTCCTACGAGCAGTACTTC
CDR3: CASSYSTSSYEQYF

size: .
D: TRBD1
V: TRBV7-9
J: TRBJ2-3
DNA: TGTGCCAGCAGCGACGTGGCGACAGGGGTGACAGATACGCAGTATTTT
CDR3: CASSDVATGVTDTQYF

size: .
D: .
V: TRBV10-3
J: TRBJ2-4
DNA: TGTGCCATCAGCGCAGGTAGTGGATCGGCCAAAAACATTCAGTACTTC
CDR3: CAISAGSGSAKNIQYF

size: few
D: TRBD1
V: TRBV7-6
J: TRBJ1-1
DNA: TGTGCCAGCAGCACCTACAGGGGGCTGAACACTGAAGCTTTCTTT
CDR3: CASSTYRGLNTEAFF

size: few
D: .
V: TRBV14
J: TRBJ1-2
DNA: TGTGCCAGCAGCCAAGATCTAGGACGGGACTATGGCTACACCTTC
CDR3: CASSQDLGRDYGYTF

size: .
D: TRBD1
V: TRBV12-3/TRBV12-4
J: TRBJ1-2
DNA: TGTGCCAGCAGCCACAGGGGGTACTATGGCTACACCTTC
CDR3: CASSHRGYYGYTF

size: .
D: .
V: TRBV12-3/TRBV12-4
J: TRBJ2-3
DNA: TGTGCCAGCAGTTTCGACTCCGCCGATACGCAGTATTTT
CDR3: CASSFDSADTQYF

size: .
D: .
V: TRBV9
J: TRBJ2-7
DNA: TGTGCCAGCAGCTCCCGCGGGGCAGGTCCCAGCTCCTACGAGCAGTACTTC
CDR3: CASSSRGAGPSSYEQYF

size: many
D: TRBD2
V: TRBV7-8
J: TRBJ2-5
DNA: TGTGCCAGCAGCTTTGGGGGGGACCAAGAGACCCAGTACTTC
CDR3: CASSFGGDQETQYF

size: .
D: .
V: TRBV29-1
J: TRBJ2-7
DNA: TGCAGCGTTGAATCTCCCGGGGTACCCGAGCAGTACTTC
CDR3: CSVESPGVPEQYF

size: .
D: TRBD2
V: TRBV7-2
J: TRBJ2-1
DNA: TGTGCCAGCCGGACTAGCGGGGCCAATGAGCAGTTCTTC
CDR3: CASRTSGANEQFF

size: .
D: .
V: TRBV5-4
J: TRBJ2-3
DNA: TGTGCCAGCAGCTTTCGCCGGGGGAACACAGATACGCAGTATTTT
CDR3: CASSFRRGNTDTQYF

size: few
D: .
V: TRBV11-1
J: TRBJ2-1
DNA: TGTGCCAGCAGCCAGAATCCGACTGACGCCGGGTACAATGAGCAGTTCTTC
CDR3: CASSQNPTDAGYNEQFF

size: few
D: .
V: TRBV27
J: TRBJ2-7
DNA: TGTGCCAGCCAAGACAGATACAGCTCCTACGAGCAGTACTTC
CDR3: CASQDRYSSYEQYF

size: few
D: .
V: TRBV20-1
J: TRBJ2-5
DNA: TGCAGTGCTAGACGACAGCCGGAGGAGACCCAGTACTTC
CDR3: CSARRQPEETQYF

size: .
D: .
V: TRBV3-1
J: TRBJ1-2
DNA: TGTGCCAGCAGCCAAGGGGGCAGGGAATACGGCTACACCTTC
CDR3: CASSQGGREYGYTF

size: .
D: .
V: TRBV7-9
J: TRBJ1-5
DNA: TGTGCCAGCAGCCGAGGAGGCGGTGGGCCCCAGCATTTT
CDR3: CASSRGGGGPQHF